This T cell receptor beta chain was sequenced for a study of blood T cell repertoires in COVID-19. Study-level background: Sources were T cells, B-cell-depleted T cells, or PBMCs; the material itself was cDNA or gDNA.

This clone showed up just a few times. As processed by the authors: Cell counts per sample came from amplifying reference gene primers. Repertoires were generated with immunoSEQ multiplex PCR, while TCRdb's copy carries only in-frame clones and drops some. That table furnishes V, J and clone size, whereas the DNA furnished D and trimming. The sample shows 270,000 or so clones, roughly nine tenths of them seen only once. In germline, CDR1 is LGHDT, CDR2 YNNKEL (reference sequence). The CDR3 has 13 residues. V was pared by 7 bases and J by 4 bases, with 6 bases of the junction left unmatched. A Seattle source enrolled patients during active infection and followed them longitudinally.

Sequenced: peripheral blood. This chain joins TRBV3-1 (or the pseudogene TRBV3-2) and TRBJ2-5, with 7 bases lining up with TRBD2. The source is a woman in her twenties or thirties with COVID-19, enrolled during active disease. As DNA, the CDR3 is TGTGCCAGCACCCTCCGCGGGGGAGAGACCCAGTACTTC. Translated, it gives CASTLRGGETQYF.